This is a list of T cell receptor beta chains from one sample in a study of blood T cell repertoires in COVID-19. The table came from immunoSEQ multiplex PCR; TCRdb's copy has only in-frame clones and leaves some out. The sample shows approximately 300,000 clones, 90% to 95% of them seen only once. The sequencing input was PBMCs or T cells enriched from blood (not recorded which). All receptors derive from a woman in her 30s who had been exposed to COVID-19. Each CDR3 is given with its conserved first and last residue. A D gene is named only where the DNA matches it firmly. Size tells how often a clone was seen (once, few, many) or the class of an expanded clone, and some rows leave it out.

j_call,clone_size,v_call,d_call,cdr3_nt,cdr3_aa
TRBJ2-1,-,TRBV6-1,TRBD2,TGTGCCAGCAGTGAAATTGGCGGGGGGCCCAATGAGCAGTTCTTC,CASSEIGGGPNEQFF
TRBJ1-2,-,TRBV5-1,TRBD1,TGCGCCAGCAGCCTCCCGGGACAGGTTATTCACACCTTC,CASSLPGQVIHTF
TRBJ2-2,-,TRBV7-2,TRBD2,TGTGCCAGCACCCCCCACGGGGGGACCGGGGAGCTGTTTTTT,CASTPHGGTGELFF
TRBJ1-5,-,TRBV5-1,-,TGCGCCAGCAGCTTCAGAGGGAGTCAGCCCCAGCATTTT,CASSFRGSQPQHF
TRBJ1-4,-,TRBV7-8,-,TGTGCCAGCAGCTTAGCTCCGGGGTCCGGGGAAAAACTGTTTTTT,CASSLAPGSGEKLFF
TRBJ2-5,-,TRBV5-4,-,TGTGCCAGCAGCCGAGGGTTGGGGAAAGAGACCCAGTACTTC,CASSRGLGKETQYF
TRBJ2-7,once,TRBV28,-,TGTGCAAATTATCTGGGCCGTGGGTTTTACGAGCAGTACTTC,CANYLGRGFYEQYF
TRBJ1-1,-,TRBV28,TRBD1,TGTGCCAGCAGTTTGACAGGGGGAAACACTGAAGCTTTCTTT,CASSLTGGNTEAFF
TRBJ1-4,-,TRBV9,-,TGTGCCAGCAGCGTGACAGGTCATAATGAAAAACTGTTTTTT,CASSVTGHNEKLFF
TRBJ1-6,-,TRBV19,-,TGTGCCACTCAGATGGCAGGACAAGGTTCACCCCTCCACTTT,CATQMAGQGSPLHF
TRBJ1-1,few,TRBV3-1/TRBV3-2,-,TGTGCCAGCACCTTTGCCCAGGGGCAGGGGACTGAAGCTTTCTTT,CASTFAQGQGTEAFF
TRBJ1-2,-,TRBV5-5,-,TGTGCCAGCAGCTCGTATAGTAGCTATGGCTACACCTTC,CASSSYSSYGYTF
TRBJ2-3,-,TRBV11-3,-,TGTGCCAGCAGCTCAGGAATGCAAGATACGCAGTATTTT,CASSSGMQDTQYF
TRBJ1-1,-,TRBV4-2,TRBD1,TGTGCCAGCAGCCAAGTCACAGGGGGCATGAACACTGAAGCTTTCTTT,CASSQVTGGMNTEAFF
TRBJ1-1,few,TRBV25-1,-,TGTGCCAGCTGGTCAGGGTTCACTGAAGCTTTCTTT,CASWSGFTEAFF
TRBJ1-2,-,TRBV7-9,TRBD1,TGTGCCAGCAGCTCACAGGGGGCCCATGGCTACACCTTC,CASSSQGAHGYTF
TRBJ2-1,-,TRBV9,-,TGTGCCAGCAGCGTAGGAGGAGCCTCGAGCTCCTACAATGAGCAGTTCTTC,CASSVGGASSSYNEQFF
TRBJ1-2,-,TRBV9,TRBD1,TGTGCCAGCAGCGGAGGAGGGGGCGCGGTCTATGGCTACACCTTC,CASSGGGGAVYGYTF
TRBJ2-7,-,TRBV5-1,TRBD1,TGCGCCAGCAGCTTTGGGACAGGGGGAGACTACGAGCAGTACTTC,CASSFGTGGDYEQYF
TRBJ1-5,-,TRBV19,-,TGTGCCAGTAGTATCACTAATCCGGGGGGAAATCAGCCCCAGCATTTT,CASSITNPGGNQPQHF
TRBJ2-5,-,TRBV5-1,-,TGCGCCAGCAGCTTGGCCCTGAGGGAGACCCAGTACTTC,CASSLALRETQYF
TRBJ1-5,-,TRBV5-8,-,TGTGCCAGCAGCTTGGACGGTTATAGCAATCAGCCCCAGCATTTT,CASSLDGYSNQPQHF
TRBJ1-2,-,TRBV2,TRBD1,TGTGCCAGCAGTGAGACAGGGAGCAGCTATGGCTACACCTTC,CASSETGSSYGYTF
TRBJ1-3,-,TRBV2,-,TGTGCCAGCAGCCCCCGGAGCTCTGGAAACACCATATATTTT,CASSPRSSGNTIYF
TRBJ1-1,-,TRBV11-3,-,TGTGCCAGCAGCTTTTCGAGAGATGAAGCTTTCTTT,CASSFSRDEAFF
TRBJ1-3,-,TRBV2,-,TGTGCCAGCAGGGCCTCGGGAAACACCATATATTTT,CASRASGNTIYF
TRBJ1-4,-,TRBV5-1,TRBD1,TGCGCCAGCAGCCCCGGGACAGGGGCTCTTCTTAATGAAAAACTGTTTTTT,CASSPGTGALLNEKLFF
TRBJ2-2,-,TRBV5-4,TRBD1,TGTGCCAGCAGCTTGGCCATAAGACAGGGCGTCGGGGAGCTGTTTTTT,CASSLAIRQGVGELFF
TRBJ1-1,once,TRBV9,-,TGTGCCAGCAGCGTTTCCGGGATAGACCGCTCGACTTTCTTT,CASSVSGIDRSTFF
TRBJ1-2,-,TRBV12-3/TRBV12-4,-,TGTGCCAGCAGTTGGACGGGGTATGGCTACACCTTC,CASSWTGYGYTF